This TCR beta chain originates from a study of shared T cell receptors in the human thymus. The assay was immunoSEQ multiplex PCR, and TCRdb's table has in-frame clones only and misses some. The sample carries hundreds of thousands of clones, approximately 80% recorded once. V trimming: 0 bases; J trimming: 3 bases; junction bases outside the gene matches: 10. This CDR3 spans 17 amino acids. CDR1 MNHEY and CDR2 SMNVEV come from the germline V gene (reference sequence). This same sample was also taken into another study, of human thymus T cells. That report adds: Samples came from healthy Finnish infants during open corrective cardiac surgery. Thymic tissue was derived from resections collected during corrective heart surgery.

The TCR originated in a boy less than two years old with a congenital heart defect. Sequenced input: thymocytes. The chain uses TRBV27 and TRBJ1-2, with 7 bases that match TRBD1. The CDR3 nucleotides are TGTGCCAGCAGTTTATCGAGAAAGGACAGGCACTACTATGGCTACACCTTC. Translation gives CASSLSRKDRHYYGYTF.